A single sample is the source of the 26 T cell receptor beta chains below, sequenced in a study of cytomegalovirus exposure and HLA in healthy donors. Amplification used 60 Vbeta primers and 13 Jbeta primers. Using immunoSEQ multiplex PCR, the repertoire was profiled, and TCRdb retains in-frame clones only, with some absent. This table has about 160,000 clones, around three quarters appearing once. Sequenced material: PBMCs. Source of these receptors: a woman in her 40s in good health and CMV-seronegative.

This clone has a single count. J is TRBJ2-7 and V is TRBV6-1; D might be TRBD1 (5 bases). V was cut by 2 bases and J by 2 bases, with 7 bases left in between. The length of the CDR3 is 13 residues. Germline values: CDR1 MNHNS, CDR2 SASEGT. As DNA, the CDR3 is TGTGCCAGCAGTGAAAACAGGCCCTACGAGCAGTACTTC. Residues: CASSENRPYEQYF.

In this sample, this clone turned up a few times. The genes are TRBV27 and TRBJ2-7; D is unclear. The CDR3 has 13 residues. Deletions cut 5 bases from V and 2 bases from J, with 10 bases between. Germline V gene sequence: CDR1 MNHEY, CDR2 SMNVEV (reference sequence). The chain's CDR3 is CASSVHSTYEQYF. Here the CDR3 DNA reads TGTGCCAGCAGTGTCCATTCCACCTACGAGCAGTACTTC.

The V gene is TRBV5-1, the J gene TRBJ2-5, with D maybe TRBD1 (5 bases). Germline-derived CDR1 and CDR2 are SGHRS and YFSETQ. This CDR3 has 17 amino acids. V lost 0 bases to trimming and J lost 2 bases, with 17 bases between them. Here the CDR3 reads CASSLGRGLGLQETQYF. Here the CDR3 DNA reads TGCGCCAGCAGCTTGGGAAGGGGCTTGGGCTTACAAGAGACCCAGTACTTC.

The chain employs TRBV28 and TRBJ2-7; D not certain. Trimming left V 5 bases short and J 2 bases short, with 16 bases between. CDR1 is MDHEN, CDR2 SYDVKM, per germline. This CDR3 is built from 15 residues. As DNA, the CDR3 is TGTGCCAGCAGTGCGCAAGAGGTGGGTCCCTACGAGCAGTACTTC. Translating gives CASSAQEVGPYEQYF.

This chain joins TRBV7-3 and TRBJ2-1; 8 bases fit TRBD2. Germline V gene lookup returns CDR1 SGHTA and CDR2 FQGTGA. The CDR3 consists of 15 residues. With V trimmed by 5 bases and J by 5 bases, 8 bases remained unmatched. The CDR3 loop is CASSQSGGPHNEQFF. CDR3 nucleotides: TGTGCCAGCAGCCAATCGGGAGGGCCCCACAATGAGCAGTTCTTC.

This clone was counted once. The chain couples TRBV5-6 to TRBJ1-4; TRBD1 might be the D (5 bases). V was trimmed by 1 base and J by 4 bases, leaving 8 bases between them. The CDR3 contains 14 residues. Germline CDR1 reads SGHDT; CDR2 reads YYEEEE. CDR3: CASSLYRLNEKLFF. CDR3 bases: TGTGCCAGCAGCTTGTACAGGCTTAATGAAAAACTGTTTTTT.

A single count supports this clone. In nucleotides, the CDR3 is TGTGCCTGGAGTTCGGCAGGGTGGACAGCTGAAGCTTTCTTT. This encodes CAWSSAGWTAEAFF. The chain combines TRBV30 with TRBJ1-1; D is possibly TRBD1 (6 bases). Looked up from germline, CDR1 is GTSNPN and CDR2 is SVGIG (reference sequence). The V end lost 2 bases, the J end lost 6 bases, and 16 bases lay between the germline ends. The CDR3 is 14 amino acids.

This clone occurred once. This chain links TRBV7-9 with TRBJ1-4; D is undetermined. Trimming shortened V by 5 bases and J by 6 bases, and 13 bases separated the two germline ends. The CDR3 sequence is 14 residues long. The germline V gene has CDR1 SEHNR and CDR2 FQNEAQ (reference sequence). For the CDR3, the DNA is TGTGCCAGCAGCCTACCGAACTTGGATGAAAAACTGTTTTTT. Residues: CASSLPNLDEKLFF.

V is TRBV11-2 and J is TRBJ1-1; TRBD1 matches 7 bases. This CDR3 is 14 amino acids long. CDR1 and CDR2 (germline): SGHAT, FQNNGV. With 1 base clipped from V and 1 base from J, the junction kept 0 bases outside the gene matches. The CDR3 DNA reads TGTGCCAGCAGCTTAGGGACAGGGAACACTGAAGCTTTCTTT. It specifies CASSLGTGNTEAFF.

This chain uses TRBV11-1 with TRBJ2-7; maybe TRBD2 (6 bases). V dropped 5 bases and J dropped 2 bases, with 7 bases sitting between them. Per the germline V gene, CDR1 is SGHAT and CDR2 is FQDESV (reference sequence). The CDR3 length is 12 residues. CDR3 sequence reads: CASSRGTYEQYF. As DNA, the CDR3 is TGTGCCAGCAGCCGGGGGACCTACGAGCAGTACTTC.

This chain's CDR3 is CASSLGRPGEGYGYTF. The CDR3 bases are TGTGCCAGCAGTTTGGGGCGCCCAGGGGAGGGCTATGGCTACACCTTC. V is TRBV27 and J is TRBJ1-2; possible D gene TRBD1, 6 bases. Germline CDR1 is MNHEY and CDR2 is SMNVEV (reference sequence). V was cut by 3 bases and J by 4 bases, with 18 bases left in between. The CDR3 loop spans 16 amino acids.

The chain has TRBV19 and TRBJ2-2; TRBD2 aligns across 7 bases. Germline-derived CDR1 and CDR2 are LNHDA and SQIVND (reference sequence). Trimming cost V 5 bases and J 6 bases; bases outside gene matches: 9. The CDR3 runs to 15 residues. The CDR3 loop is CASSRAGTTAGELFF. CDR3 bases: TGTGCCAGTAGTCGGGCCGGGACTACGGCCGGGGAGCTGTTTTTT.

This chain links TRBV21-1 with TRBJ1-5; the D call of TRBD1 is as the table states it, not checked on the DNA. TRBV21-1 is annotated as a pseudogene. The CDR3 is 17 residues long. CDR3: CAQHSEQGAEYNQPQHF. DNA for the CDR3: TGTGCCCAACATTCCGAACAGGGGGCGGAGTACAATCAGCCCCAGCATTTT.

Notes on this clone: The sample contains more than one DNA sequence encoding this CDR3. The V call is TRBV19, the J call TRBJ1-5; 7 bases agree with TRBD1. This CDR3 is built from 13 residues. Germline loops: CDR1 LNHDA, CDR2 SQIVND (reference sequence). Trimming at V came to 8 bases and at J to 3 bases, leaving 4 bases not matched to a gene. CDR3 in DNA: TGTGCCAGTTCACAGGGGCTCAATCAGCCCCAGCATTTT. This translates into CASSQGLNQPQHF.

This rearrangement joins TRBV19 to TRBJ1-5; 9 nucleotides match TRBD1. The germline V gene encodes CDR1 LNHDA and CDR2 SQIVND (reference sequence). The CDR3 spans 15 residues. V lost 4 bases and J lost 6; bases outside the gene matches: 7. The CDR3 protein is CASSTGQGEGQPQHF. In nucleotides, the CDR3 is TGTGCCAGTAGTACGGGACAGGGCGAGGGTCAGCCCCAGCATTTT.

This clone was counted once. The chain employs TRBV6-5 and TRBJ2-1, with 7 bases matching TRBD2. There are 15 residues in the CDR3. V lost 6 bases, J lost 8 bases, and 13 bases stayed unmatched. The germline V gene encodes CDR1 MNHEY and CDR2 SVGAGI. The CDR3 DNA sequence: TGTGCCAGCAGACGGGAACCGGGAGGAGGGGATGAGCAGTTCTTC. Protein product: CASRREPGGGDEQFF.

The chain combines TRBV20-1 with TRBJ2-7; unclear D gene. The CDR3 extends over 11 amino acids. The germline V gene has CDR1 DFQATT and CDR2 SNEGSKA (reference sequence). V was shortened by 3 bases and J by 3 bases, with 6 bases between the two germline ends. CDR3 amino acids: CSASFGYEQYF. DNA for the CDR3: TGCAGTGCTAGTTTCGGCTACGAGCAGTACTTC.

This chain links TRBV9 with TRBJ1-2, with 7 positions matching TRBD1. V trimming: 1 base; J trimming: 3 bases; junction bases outside the gene matches: 6. The germline CDR1 and CDR2 sequences are SGDLS and YYNGEE. This CDR3 spans 15 amino acids. The CDR3 coding sequence is TGTGCCAGCAGCGTAAGTGGGACAGCCTACTATGGCTACACCTTC. This gives the protein CASSVSGTAYYGYTF. The full variable domain, its missing parts supplied by reference TRBV9 and TRBJ1-2, is DSGVTQTPKHLITATGQRVTLRCSPRSGDLSVYWYQQSLDQGLQFLIQYYNGEERAKGNILERFSAQQFPDLHSELNLSSLELGDSALYFCASSVSGTAYYGYTFGSGTRLTVV.

The rearrangement joins TRBV5-4 to TRBJ2-7; D not certain. CDR1 SGHNT and CDR2 YYREEE come from the germline V gene (reference sequence). This CDR3 region has 13 residues. V dropped 0 bases and J dropped 2 bases, with 6 bases sitting between them. The CDR3 sequence is CASSLDGPYEQYF. In DNA form, the CDR3 reads TGTGCCAGCAGCTTGGACGGTCCCTACGAGCAGTACTTC. The full variable domain, rest sourced from reference TRBV5-4 and TRBJ2-7, is ETGVTQSPTHLIKTRGQQVTLRCSSQSGHNTVSWYQQALGQGPQFIFQYYREEENGRGNFPPRFSGLQFPNYSSELNVNALELDDSALYLCASSLDGPYEQYFGPGTRLTVT.

This clone occurred a few times. This sequence joins TRBV30 and TRBJ2-7; TRBD1 matches at 9 bases. J gave up 4 bases and V 3 bases, and 10 bases lay outside the gene matches. The CDR3 runs 15 residues. The germline V gene encodes CDR1 GTSNPN and CDR2 SVGIG (reference sequence). The DNA of the CDR3 is TGTGCCTGGAGCGCCCACCCGGGACAGGGATACGAGCAGTACTTC. It encodes CAWSAHPGQGYEQYF.

This chain connects TRBV5-3 to TRBJ2-7; the match to TRBD2 covers 10 bases. TRBV5-3 is annotated as an ORF whose role is uncertain. The CDR3 has 16 amino acids. J was trimmed by 9 bases and V by 2 bases; bases with no gene match: 14. The CDR3 DNA reads as TGTGCCAGAAGCTTACTAGCGGGAAGGGGAGAACGGGGGCAGTACTTC. Encoded protein: CARSLLAGRGERGQYF.

This rearrangement joins TRBV27 to TRBJ1-5, with 10 nucleotides matching TRBD1. The ends lost 5 bases at V and 3 bases at J; junction bases unmatched: 19. Per the germline V gene, CDR1 is MNHEY and CDR2 is SMNVEV (reference sequence). This CDR3 has 20 residues. CDR3 in amino acids: CASSRTNRDRGMRNNQPQHF. For the CDR3, the DNA is TGTGCCAGCAGTCGAACAAACCGGGACAGGGGCATGAGGAACAATCAGCCCCAGCATTTT.

This clone was observed a single time. The same CDR3 can be traced to other DNA sequences in this sample. J is TRBJ1-3 and V is TRBV5-6, with D tentatively TRBD1 (5 bases). Germline V gene data show CDR1 as SGHDT and CDR2 as YYEEEE. The CDR3 loop spans 15 amino acids. Trimming pared 4 bases from V and 0 bases from J, leaving 11 bases between. The CDR3 spells CASSLRTLSGNTIYF. CDR3 coding DNA: TGTGCCAGCAGCCTACGGACACTCTCTGGAAACACCATATATTTT.

The chain recombines TRBV6-5 with TRBJ2-1; no clear D gene. The CDR3 runs to 12 residues. V was pared by 3 bases and J by 4 bases, with 4 bases between. CDR1 is MNHEY, CDR2 SVGAGI, per germline. The CDR3 DNA reads TGTGCCAGCAGTTATCAGTACAATGAGCAGTTCTTC. As protein: CASSYQYNEQFF.

The gene calls are TRBV15 and TRBJ2-2, with D possibly matching TRBD2 (5 bases). This CDR3 has 15 residues. CDR1 and CDR2 from the germline V gene are LNHNV and YYDKDF (reference sequence). V was shortened by 8 bases and J by 1 base, with 14 bases between the two germline ends. CDR3 loop: CATRRGTENTGELFF. The CDR3 region has the DNA TGTGCCACCCGCCGGGGAACAGAGAACACCGGGGAGCTGTTTTTT. Looking up the rest from reference TRBV15 and TRBJ2-2 gives the full variable domain: DAMVIQNPRYQVTQFGKPVTLSCSQTLNHNVMYWYQQKSSQAPKLLFHYYDKDFNNEADTPDNFQSRRPNTSFCFLDIRSPGLGDTAMYLCATRRGTENTGELFFGEGSRLTVL.

The chain employs TRBV7-9 and TRBJ2-7, with D tentatively TRBD1 (6 bases). Trimming shortened V by 5 bases and J by 7 bases, and 15 bases separated the two germline ends. Germline CDR1 and CDR2: SEHNR and FQNEAQ (reference sequence). The CDR3 extends over 13 amino acids. The CDR3 nucleotides are TGTGCCAGCAGCCCTTGGACAGTGGGGGAGCAGTACTTC. This translates into CASSPWTVGEQYF.